This TCR beta chain is from a study of OX40 agonist ivuxolimab in advanced cancers. Study in general: Partial responses were observed in three patients, of whom one had hepatocellular carcinoma and two had cutaneous melanoma.

CDR1 is SEHNR and CDR2 is FQNEAQ in the germline V gene (reference sequence). V was trimmed by 5 bases and J by 6 bases, leaving 11 bases between them. CDR3 size: 12 residues. Sequencing used immunoSEQ multiplex PCR; TCRdb keeps in-frame clones, though not all of them. There are about 63,000 clones in the sample; approximately 91% occur only once, and roughly 4.1% lies in the top ten. The input for sequencing was CD4+ or CD8+ T cells sorted from blood, taken in a trial of the OX40 agonist ivuxolimab. The sequence was collected from an adult with an advanced solid tumor such as melanoma, head and neck, liver or kidney cancer. V is TRBV7-9 and J is TRBJ2-7, with a tentative D call TRBD2 (5 bases). In DNA, the CDR3 is TGTGCCAGCAGCGTTGAGGGCCCCGAGCAGTACTTC. Encoded protein: CASSVEGPEQYF.